This T cell receptor (beta chain) was documented in a study of human T cells and chemical hapten exposure. For the study at large: Diphenylcyclopropenone doses were given weekly to the scalps of patients across the roughly 22-week study.

General observations from the study: Each of the donors had alopecia, so their immune responses may not resemble those of healthy people.

Points on this clonotype: Its antigen is as yet unknown.

Authors' analysis steps: Sample TCR totals centred on a median of about 100,000, ranging about 20,000 to 700,000. TCRdb called the RACE reads again in MiXCR, with one record for every CDR3 protein. Here the V and J calls rest on TCRdb's processing, not on the authors' analysis. The sample carries fewer than 45,000 distinct CDR3 sequences, more than 3% recorded once. The CDR3 runs 12 residues. The V end lost 4 bases, the J end lost 10 bases, and 11 bases lay between the germline ends. CDR1 and CDR2 (germline): GTSNPN, SVGIG (reference sequence). Noted time point: patch test 1, 2 weeks after DPC sensitization. Noted treatment: therapeutic diphenylcyclopropenone sensitization with weekly scalp DPC. Blood, whole and unfractionated, served as the source for total RNA extraction.

The genes are TRBV30 and TRBJ1-6; D is undetermined. The sequences come from whole blood, collected in connection with sensitization to the hapten diphenylcyclopropenone (DPC). This clonotype was obtained from a man aged 50 to 60 with alopecia areata. Some clones in this sample may be carry-over from other donors' samples. The CDR3 sequence: CAWNPTKSPLHF. DNA of the CDR3: TGTGCCTGGAACCCGACAAAATCACCCCTCCACTTT.